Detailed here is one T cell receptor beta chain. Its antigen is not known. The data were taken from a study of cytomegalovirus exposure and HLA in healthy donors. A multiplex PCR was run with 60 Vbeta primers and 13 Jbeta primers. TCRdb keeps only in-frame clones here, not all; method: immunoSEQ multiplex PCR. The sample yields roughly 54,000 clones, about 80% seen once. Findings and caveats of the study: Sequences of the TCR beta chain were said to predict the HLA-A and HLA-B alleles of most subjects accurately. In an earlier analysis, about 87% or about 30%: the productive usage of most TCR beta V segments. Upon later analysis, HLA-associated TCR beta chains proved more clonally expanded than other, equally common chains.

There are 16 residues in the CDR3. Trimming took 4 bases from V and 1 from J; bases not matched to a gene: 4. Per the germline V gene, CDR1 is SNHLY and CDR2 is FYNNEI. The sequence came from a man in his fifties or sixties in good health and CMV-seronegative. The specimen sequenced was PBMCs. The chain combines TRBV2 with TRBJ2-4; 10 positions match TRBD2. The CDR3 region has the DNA TGTGCCAGCAGTGCGGAACTAGCGGGGGCCAAAAACATTCAGTACTTC. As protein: CASSAELAGAKNIQYF.